This entry features one T cell receptor (beta chain) sequence. No cognate antigen has been identified for it. Compared with germline, one end of the junction differs, possibly owing to a read error. This specimen belongs to a study of tumor-infiltrating lymphocytes in primary liver carcinoma listed by TCRdb under 2017. About the study as a whole: Hepatocellular carcinoma (four) or combined HCC and intrahepatic cholangiocarcinoma (one) was present in the five patients, who were three men and two women aged 30 to 69 years. For each liver tumor, the study sampled five regions along with adjacent normal tissue and blood, and applied TCRbeta repertoire sequencing, expression microarrays and whole-exome sequencing. Each sample produced about 3.5 to 7.5 million productive TCRbeta reads, and read depth showed no significant difference between tissue types. The tumors of the five patients were staged as T1-T3 N0M0, with maximum diameters ranging from 4.2 to 10 cm. TCRbeta repertoire sequencing covered 35 or so specimens from 5 patients: 25 or so tumor regions, 5 adjacent noncancerous liver tissues and 5 peripheral blood samples. High reproducibility was observed for the technical replicate repertoires, with mean shared-clone rates roughly 0.89 and correlation coefficients above 0.95. The approximately 25 tumor region samples were profiled with Agilent mRNA microarrays so that TCRbeta repertoire diversity could be related to the local molecular phenotype. What the work shows at the level of the full study, not this receptor alone: A significantly larger repertoire fraction was made up by the top 250 clones in tumors than in blood (p = 0.039). Because sequencing covered only the TCR beta chain and unpaired alpha chains were not captured, true repertoire diversity is likely underestimated. Repertoire overlap was found to be higher between tumor regions (mean approximately 35%) than between tumor-adjacent (roughly 17%) or tumor-blood (roughly 15%) pairs, consistent with antigen-driven expansion. Only about 8-25% of top clones were present in all five regions of a tumor, suggesting spatial heterogeneity of tumor-infiltrating T cells. The study included only a handful of patients, and the authors note findings should be validated in a larger study. Since the samples were bulk and unsorted, there was no way to compare CD4+ and CD8+ T cell repertoires.

Without any cell sorting, total RNA and DNA were extracted together from roughly 21-30 mg of bulk tissue using the AllPrep DNA/RNA mini kit. Four to six patients with histopathologically diagnosed primary liver carcinoma underwent surgical resection in China between late 2015 and March 2016. Chronic HBV infection was present in the patients, and the patients were treatment-naive at sampling. Each tumor was sampled at five spatially separated regions: the superior, inferior, left-lateral and right-lateral poles and the tumor centre. According to histology, viable tumor cells made up more than 75% of every tumor sample. Fresh tumor and adjacent tissue pieces were bisected, with one half stored in RNAlater at -80 degrees C and the other half sent for histology. Using a constant-region primer and ProtoScript II reverse transcriptase, TCRbeta-specific cDNA was reverse-transcribed from 400 to 550 ng total RNA. Three nested multiplex PCR rounds, following a slightly modified ARM-PCR procedure, were used to build the TCRbeta libraries. Sample barcodes and Illumina adapters were attached in a final 25-cycle PCR using Deep VentR polymerase. Amplicons of 200-500 bp were gel-purified with a QIAquick gel extraction kit before sequencing. An Illumina HiSeq 2500 was used to sequence the TCRbeta amplicons, generating 250-bp paired-end reads. The paper's processing steps were these. Reads were quality-trimmed with Trimmomatic v0.33, and paired reads were merged with FLASH v1.2.11 to recover full CDR3 sequences. MiGEC v1.2.1b assigned V, D and J germline segments to the rearranged TCRbeta sequences. Clonotype statistics, along with Shannon-Wiener diversity indices, were calculated using VDJtools v1.0.0. Except for diversity analysis, only each sample's 250 most abundant clonotypes were used in subsequent analyses to reduce sampling bias. The public reads were reanalyzed by TCRdb: fastp trimming at Q25, MiXCR alignment, in-frame beta chains only. Rows are combined by CDR3 protein, so each entry shows the most common genes and DNA. The V and J calls, along with clone size, are taken from TCRdb and not from the paper's own processing. The sample profile shows 95,000 to 100,000 distinct CDR3 sequences; about 70% of them were found once. More than 10% of the sample belongs to the ten largest clones.

Sequences were obtained from liver tumor tissue from sampling region 2. Explained via the paper, the cell subset or site label denotes: tumor region T2, inferior pole. The receptor was derived from a woman aged 60-75 years with primary liver carcinoma and hepatitis B virus infection.

The sequenced DNA: TGCAGCGCCCGTAAGTCTGGGGCCAGCGTCCAGACTTTC. This is translated as CSARKSGASVQTF. The chain is made from TRBV29-1 and TRBJ2-6; TRBD1 is perhaps the D gene, given 5 matching bases. As encoded in the germline V gene, CDR1 is SQVTM while CDR2 is ANQGSEA. Inclusive of the bounding cysteine and phenylalanine, the CDR3 is 13 residues long. Only CDR3 DNA remains: 39 bases, in frame from the first base.